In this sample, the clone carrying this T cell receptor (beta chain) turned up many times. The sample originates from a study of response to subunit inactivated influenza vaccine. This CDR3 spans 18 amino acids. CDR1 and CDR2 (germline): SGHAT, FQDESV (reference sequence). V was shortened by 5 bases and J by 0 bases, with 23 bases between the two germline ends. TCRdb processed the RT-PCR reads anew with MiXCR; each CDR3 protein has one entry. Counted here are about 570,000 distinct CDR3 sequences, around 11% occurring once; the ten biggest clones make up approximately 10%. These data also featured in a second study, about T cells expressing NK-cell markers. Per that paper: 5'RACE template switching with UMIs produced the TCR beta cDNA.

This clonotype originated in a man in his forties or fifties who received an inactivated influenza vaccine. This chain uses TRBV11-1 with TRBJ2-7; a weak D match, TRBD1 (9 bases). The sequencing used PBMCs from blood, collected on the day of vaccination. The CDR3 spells CASSPGGTGTTSSYEQYF. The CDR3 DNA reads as TGTGCCAGCAGCCCGGGAGGGACAGGGACGACAAGCTCCTACGAGCAGTACTTC.